The 10 T cell receptor beta chains in this list originate from one sample, sequenced in a study of human T cells and chemical hapten exposure. The time point denotes: patch test 3, about 24 weeks after DPC sensitization. Specified treatment: therapeutic diphenylcyclopropenone sensitization with weekly scalp DPC. TCRdb re-analysed the RACE reads in MiXCR, keeping a single row per CDR3 protein. The data contain some 84,000 distinct CDR3 sequences, under 14% of them singletons. This specimen was whole blood, taken in connection with sensitization to the hapten diphenylcyclopropenone (DPC). All receptors derive from a woman between 50 and 59 years old with alopecia areata. Some clones in this sample may be carry-over from other donors' samples.

This clonotype was found many times. The chain uses TRBV7-3 and TRBJ1-2, with a possible D match to TRBD1 (5 bases). Trimming pared 8 bases from V and 2 bases from J, leaving 12 bases between. The CDR3 is made up of 13 amino acids. Per germline, CDR1 SGHTA and CDR2 FQGTGA. CDR3 amino acids: CASGTPGNYGYTF. The DNA of the CDR3 is TGTGCCAGCGGGACCCCGGGGAACTATGGCTACACCTTC.

This clonotype was counted at least ten times. The chain joins TRBV6-2 or TRBV6-3 to TRBJ2-7; 9 bases align to TRBD1. Trimming took 1 base from V and 0 from J; bases not matched to a gene: 4. The CDR3 consists of 16 residues. Germline-derived CDR1 and CDR2 are MNHEY and SVGEGT. This chain's CDR3 is CASSYYRDRVSYEQYF. CDR3 coding DNA: TGTGCCAGCAGTTACTACCGGGACAGGGTCTCCTACGAGCAGTACTTC.

This clonotype was seen only a few times. The chain uses TRBV21-1 and TRBJ2-5; TRBD2 reflects the table's D call only, with no check against the DNA. TRBV21-1 is shown as a pseudogene. CDR3 length: 12 residues. The chain's CDR3 is CASSKRARTQYF. CDR3 sequence (DNA): TGTGCCAGCAGCAAGAGGGCAAGGACCCAGTACTTC.

This clonotype has more than one count but fewer than ten. The chain combines TRBV7-8 with TRBJ2-3; D perhaps matches TRBD2 (8 bases). V lost 5 bases and J 0 bases, leaving 21 bases between the germline ends. The CDR3 extends over 18 amino acids. Per the germline V gene, CDR1 is SGHVS and CDR2 is FQNEAQ. CDR3 DNA sequence: TGTGCCAGCAGCATCGGGACAGCCTTAGCGGGGAGCACAGATACGCAGTATTTT. This sequence encodes CASSIGTALAGSTDTQYF.

In its sample, this clonotype was seen many times. The junction shows a germline mismatch at one end, possibly a read error. This chain uses TRBV7-7 with TRBJ2-1, with 15 positions matching TRBD2. CDR1 and CDR2 (germline): SSHAT, FNYEAQ (reference sequence). This CDR3 region has 15 residues. CDR3 residues: CASSLGLAGGHEQFF. As DNA, the CDR3 is TGTGCTAGCAGCTTGGGACTAGCGGGAGGTCATGAGCAGTTCTTC.

Only one count was recorded for this clonotype. Being one base from a much bigger clone, this may be a read error. The genes are TRBV19 and TRBJ2-1; D is ambiguous. The germline V gene encodes CDR1 LNHDA and CDR2 SQIVND (reference sequence). Trimming removed 4 bases at V and 5 bases at J, with 18 bases between. The CDR3 length is 16 residues. Written as DNA, the CDR3 is TGTGCCAGTAGTACTTCGCGGTTCTCCCTACACAATGAGCAGTTCTTC. It yields the protein CASSTSRFSLHNEQFF.

This clonotype has at least ten counts. This rearrangement joins TRBV28 to TRBJ1-3; 8 nucleotides align to TRBD1. Germline assignment: CDR1 MDHEN and CDR2 SYDVKM. The V and J ends lost 4 bases and 7 bases, in that order; junction bases with no gene match: 6. CDR3 length: 14 residues. CDR3 nucleotide sequence: TGTGCCAGCAGTTCGGGACAGGCCGTTAACACCATATATTTT. This gives the protein CASSSGQAVNTIYF.

The chain carries TRBV5-1 and TRBJ2-7; TRBD2 is a possible D gene (5 bases). Germline V gene lookup returns CDR1 SGHRS and CDR2 YFSETQ. V shed 0 bases and J shed 2 bases, with 9 bases lying between them. The CDR3 extends over 14 amino acids. The CDR3 reads CASSLEAVTYEQYF. Here the CDR3 DNA reads TGCGCCAGCAGCTTGGAAGCGGTAACCTACGAGCAGTACTTC.

This clonotype was picked up many times. This sequence joins TRBV5-1 and TRBJ2-7; TRBD2 matches 9 bases. This CDR3 has 15 amino acids. Germline CDR1 reads SGHRS; CDR2 reads YFSETQ. Trimming at V came to 4 bases and at J to 9 bases, leaving 14 bases not matched to a gene. CDR3 protein: CASSAGGTSRPGQYF. The CDR3 DNA is TGCGCCAGCAGCGCGGGGGGGACAAGCCGGCCGGGGCAGTACTTC.

The table lists this clonotype with many counts. This chain connects TRBV7-9 to TRBJ1-1; D call uncertain. The CDR3 has 13 residues. Trimming left V 3 bases short and J 6 bases short, with 11 bases between. The germline V gene encodes CDR1 SEHNR and CDR2 FQNEAQ (reference sequence). CDR3 amino acids: CASSFSQKPEAFF. CDR3 nucleotide sequence: TGTGCCAGCAGCTTTTCTCAAAAGCCTGAAGCTTTCTTT.